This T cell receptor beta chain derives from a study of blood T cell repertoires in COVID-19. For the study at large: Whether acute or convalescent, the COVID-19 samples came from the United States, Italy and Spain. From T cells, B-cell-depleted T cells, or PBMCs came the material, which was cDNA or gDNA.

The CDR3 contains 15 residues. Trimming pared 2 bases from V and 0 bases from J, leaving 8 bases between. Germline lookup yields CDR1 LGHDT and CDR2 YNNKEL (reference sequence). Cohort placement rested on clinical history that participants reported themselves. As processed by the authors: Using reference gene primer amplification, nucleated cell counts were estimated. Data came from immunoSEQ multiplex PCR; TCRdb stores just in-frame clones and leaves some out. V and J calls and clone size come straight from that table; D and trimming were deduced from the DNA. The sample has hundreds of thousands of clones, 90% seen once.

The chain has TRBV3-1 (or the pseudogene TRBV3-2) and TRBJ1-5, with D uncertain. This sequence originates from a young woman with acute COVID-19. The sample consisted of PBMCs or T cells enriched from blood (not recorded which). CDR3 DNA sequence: TGTGCCAGCAGCCAACCACATTATAGCAATCAGCCCCAGCATTTT. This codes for CASSQPHYSNQPQHF.